This TCR beta chain was sequenced for a study of PD-1 blockade in classical Hodgkin lymphoma. Brentuximab vedotin exposure varied among the patients, all of whom had relapsed after autologous stem cell transplantation. Best overall response was complete response, partial response or progressive disease in these relapsed/refractory classical Hodgkin lymphoma patients. Profiled with immunoSEQ multiplex PCR; TCRdb holds only in-frame clones, not every one. The sample consists of around 40,000 clones, about three quarters of them appearing once. The length of the CDR3 is 15 residues. Germline V lookup: CDR1 SEHNR, CDR2 FQNEAQ (reference sequence). J was trimmed by 2 bases and V by 5 bases; bases with no gene match: 7.

The TCR originated in a human donor with classical Hodgkin lymphoma. V gene TRBV7-9 combines with J gene TRBJ2-3; 7 bases align to TRBD2. The specimen comprised peripheral blood mononuclear cells (PBMCs), sampled at baseline. This CDR3 is CASSDSGQNTDTQYF. In nucleotides, the CDR3 is TGTGCCAGCAGCGATAGCGGGCAAAACACAGATACGCAGTATTTT.